One sample yielded the 23 T cell receptor beta chains listed below, sequenced in a study of T cell responses to AZD1222 COVID-19 vaccine (dated by TCRdb to the early 2020s). In light of the paper, this sample's time point label describes: baseline before first vaccination. Receptor libraries were prepared by the immunoSEQ multiplex PCR assay. Here the immuneACCESS table is served through TCRdb, limited to in-frame sequences with V and J called. Missing clones are a known gap in these copies; in checked studies unresolved V genes cover under half, and the rest lacks a known reason. This sample lists just under 85,000 clones; about 90% were detected once. 6% to 9% of the sample rests with the top ten. Sequencing was performed on peripheral blood, taken on day 0 of AZD1222 vaccination. These receptors originate from an adult in good health.

This clone was seen more than once but under ten times. This rearrangement joins TRBV6-6 to TRBJ2-7; TRBD1 or TRBD2 may be the D gene (5 bases each). V gave up 7 bases and J gave up 2 bases, with 18 bases separating them. The germline CDR1 and CDR2 sequences are MNHNY and SVGAGI (reference sequence). This CDR3 is built from 15 residues. The CDR3: CASNTGPRGPYEQYF. The CDR3 DNA sequence: TGTGCCAGCAACACGGGCCCACGGGGACCCTACGAGCAGTACTTC.

The genes are TRBV19 and TRBJ1-3, with unresolved D. The CDR3 covers 13 residues. The germline V gene encodes CDR1 LNHDA and CDR2 SQIVND (reference sequence). V was clipped by 7 bases and J by 4 bases, with 11 bases between them. The CDR3 DNA follows: TGTGCCAGTAATTCGTTGCGGGGAAACACCATATATTTT. It is translated as CASNSLRGNTIYF.

The chain combines TRBV2 with TRBJ2-3, with a tentative D call TRBD1 (6 bases). CDR3 length: 12 amino acids. Germline CDR1 reads SNHLY; CDR2 reads FYNNEI. V lost 9 bases to trimming and J lost 3 bases, with 10 bases between them. In nucleotides, the CDR3 is TGTGCCAGTACGACAGGTACAGATACGCAGTATTTT. Translating it yields CASTTGTDTQYF.

The chain recombines TRBV5-1 with TRBJ2-2, with 7 bases lining up with TRBD1. This CDR3 is built from 16 residues. V was pared by 0 bases and J by 7 bases, with 9 bases of the junction left unmatched. The germline gives CDR1 SGHRS, CDR2 YFSETQ. The CDR3, as DNA: TGCGCCAGCAGCTTGGGAGACAGGGAAACAAGCGGGGAGCTGTTTTTT. It yields the protein CASSLGDRETSGELFF.

This rearrangement joins TRBV27 to TRBJ2-5, with 7 bases lining up with TRBD2. The germline CDR1 and CDR2 sequences are MNHEY and SMNVEV (reference sequence). After removal of 6 bases from V and 1 base from J, the junction contained 11 bases not matched to a gene. The CDR3 spans 16 residues. The CDR3 DNA is TGTGCCAGCAGACTTGGAGGGGCGGGGGTCCAAGAGACCCAGTACTTC. This translates into CASRLGGAGVQETQYF.

The chain's CDR3 is CASSGLKGAFF. The CDR3 bases are TGTGCCAGCAGCGGGCTGAAAGGGGCTTTCTTT. The V gene is TRBV11-3, the J gene TRBJ1-1; no clear D gene. The length of the CDR3 is 11 residues. The V end was cut by 5 bases, the J end by 11 bases, with 12 bases between. The germline CDR1 and CDR2 sequences are SGHNT and YENEEA.

The V call is TRBV25-1, the J call TRBJ2-2; D might be TRBD2 (5 bases). Germline CDR1 reads MGHDK; CDR2 reads SYGVNS. The CDR3 consists of 14 residues. Trimming took off 6 bases at V and 5 bases at J, with 13 bases between the two ends. CDR3 in amino acids: CASSGGPATGELFF. The CDR3 DNA is TGTGCCAGCAGCGGCGGGCCAGCGACCGGGGAGCTGTTTTTT. The variable domain in full, completed from reference TRBV25-1 and TRBJ2-2, reads EADIYQTPRYLVIGTGKKITLECSQTMGHDKMYWYQQDPGMELHLIHYSYGVNSTEKGDLSSESTVSRIRTEHFPLTLESARPSHTSQYLCASSGGPATGELFFGEGSRLTVL.

The chain uses TRBV6-2 or TRBV6-3 and TRBJ1-5; 7 positions agree with TRBD1. This CDR3 contains 15 residues. V lost 4 bases to trimming and J lost 6 bases; unmatched junction nucleotides: 9. Germline assignment: CDR1 MNHEY and CDR2 SVGEGT. CDR3 sequence: CASSSPRGRAQPQHF. The CDR3 region has the DNA TGTGCCAGCAGTTCGCCGAGGGGGCGGGCTCAGCCCCAGCATTTT.

The rearrangement joins TRBV4-2 to TRBJ1-2; D is undetermined. V gave up 0 bases and J gave up 3 bases, with 11 bases separating them. The CDR3 is 15 residues long. Germline loops: CDR1 LGHNA, CDR2 YNFKEQ. For the CDR3, the DNA is TGTGCCAGCAGCCAAGATCCGGCGCGATACTATGGCTACACCTTC. Protein product: CASSQDPARYYGYTF.

This chain connects TRBV2 to TRBJ1-2; D not certain. The germline V gene encodes CDR1 SNHLY and CDR2 FYNNEI. Trimming pared 7 bases from V and 3 bases from J, leaving 6 bases between. The length of the CDR3 is 11 residues. CDR3 nucleotides: TGTGCCAGCACCGAGGACTATGGCTACACCTTC. It is translated as CASTEDYGYTF.

The chain is built from TRBV6-2 or TRBV6-3 and TRBJ1-5, with TRBD1 matching 9 bases. The junction had 6 bases not matched to a gene; V was cut back by 2 bases and J by 4 bases. This CDR3 is built from 16 residues. CDR1 and CDR2 (germline): MNHEY, SVGEGT. The CDR3 region is CASSYPGQGSNQPQHF. For the CDR3, the DNA is TGTGCCAGCAGTTACCCCGGACAGGGGTCGAATCAGCCCCAGCATTTT.

V and J are TRBV30 and TRBJ1-1; a weak D match, TRBD1 (5 bases). Deletions cut 1 base from V and 5 bases from J, with 11 bases between. Germline V gene lookup returns CDR1 GTSNPN and CDR2 SVGIG (reference sequence). CDR3 length equals 13 residues. The CDR3 bases are TGTGCCTGGAGTGGGAACAGGAAAACTGAAGCTTTCTTT. This translates into CAWSGNRKTEAFF.

V and J are TRBV3-1 (or the pseudogene TRBV3-2) and TRBJ2-3, with D possibly being TRBD1 (5 bases). The CDR3 runs 15 residues. V lost 5 bases to trimming and J lost 1 base, with 13 bases between them. Germline loops: CDR1 LGHDT, CDR2 YNNKEL (reference sequence). CDR3 sequence reads: CASSVDRKRTDTQYF. CDR3 sequence (DNA): TGTGCCAGCAGCGTTGACAGAAAACGCACAGATACGCAGTATTTT.

In its sample, this clone was seen once. The chain has TRBV19 and TRBJ1-5; D unresolved. CDR1 and CDR2 from the germline V gene are LNHDA and SQIVND (reference sequence). The CDR3 is 15 residues long. V was cut by 3 bases and J by 4 bases, with 13 bases left in between. The CDR3 here is CASSIFEGLNQPQHF. DNA for the CDR3: TGTGCCAGTAGTATTTTCGAGGGTTTGAATCAGCCCCAGCATTTT.

This rearrangement joins TRBV24-1 to TRBJ1-2; D gene ambiguous. The germline V and J ends were trimmed by 3 bases and 8 bases, with 9 bases remaining between them. The CDR3 consists of 12 residues. CDR1 and CDR2 (germline): KGHDR, SFDVKD. CDR3 coding DNA: TGTGCCACCAGTGATGCTGCTTACGGCTACACCTTC. This codes for CATSDAAYGYTF.

V gene TRBV6-5 combines with J gene TRBJ2-7, with D unclear. This CDR3 is built from 15 residues. Germline V gene sequence: CDR1 MNHEY, CDR2 SVGAGI. V lost 0 bases to trimming and J lost 0 bases, with 9 bases between them. Here the CDR3 DNA reads TGTGCCAGCAGTTACTCTAGGAGTAGCTCCTACGAGCAGTACTTC. Its translation is CASSYSRSSSYEQYF.

This clone occurred a few times. The CDR3 coding sequence is TGTGCCAGCACCCCTGACAGCTCCTACGAGCAGTACTTC. This codes for CASTPDSSYEQYF. The chain carries TRBV5-4 and TRBJ2-7, with D possibly matching TRBD1 (5 bases). CDR1 SGHNT and CDR2 YYREEE come from the germline V gene (reference sequence). This CDR3 contains 13 residues. V was pared by 6 bases and J by 0 bases, with 10 bases between.

The rearrangement uses TRBV19 and TRBJ1-2, with 9 bases aligning to TRBD1. V gave up 6 bases and J gave up 1 base; unmatched junction bases: 3. The CDR3 totals 14 residues. Germline V gene lookup returns CDR1 LNHDA and CDR2 SQIVND (reference sequence). DNA for the CDR3: TGTGCCAGTAGAATGACAGGGGGTAACTATGGCTACACCTTC. Its protein product is CASRMTGGNYGYTF.

The rearrangement uses TRBV6-5 and TRBJ2-7, with 7 bases fitting TRBD2. Germline CDR1 is MNHEY and CDR2 is SVGAGI. Trimming removed 2 bases from V and 5 bases from J; junction bases left unmatched: 9. The CDR3 is 15 amino acids. CDR3 region: CASSYREGGRDEQYF. CDR3 DNA: TGTGCCAGCAGTTACAGGGAGGGAGGACGGGACGAGCAGTACTTC.

The chain couples TRBV10-3 to TRBJ1-1, with D unresolved. CDR1 is ENHRY and CDR2 is SYGVKD in the germline V gene. Trimming left V 4 bases short and J 3 bases short, with 3 bases between. The CDR3 totals 11 residues. The CDR3: CAISADTEAFF. The CDR3 nucleotides are TGTGCCATCAGTGCGGACACTGAAGCTTTCTTT.

This rearrangement joins TRBV2 to TRBJ2-5; D is perhaps TRBD1 or TRBD2 (5 bases each). Germline V CDR1 and CDR2: SNHLY, FYNNEI. V dropped 7 bases and J dropped 3 bases, with 15 bases sitting between them. The CDR3 is made up of 14 amino acids. This CDR3 reads CASNWGTGKETQYF. Written as DNA, the CDR3 is TGTGCCAGCAACTGGGGGACGGGGAAAGAGACCCAGTACTTC.

This chain uses TRBV6-1 with TRBJ1-1; weak D call: TRBD1 (5 bases). Germline values: CDR1 MNHNS, CDR2 SASEGT. The ends were cut back, 0 bases at V and 0 bases at J, with 14 bases in the middle. The CDR3 spans 17 residues. The CDR3: CASSEAVRTGLNTEAFF. The CDR3 coding sequence is TGTGCCAGCAGTGAAGCAGTAAGAACAGGTTTGAACACTGAAGCTTTCTTT.

The V and J genes are TRBV19 and TRBJ2-5; D might be TRBD2 (5 bases). There are 13 residues in the CDR3. V lost 4 bases and J 7 bases, leaving 13 bases between the germline ends. Germline CDR1 LNHDA, CDR2 SQIVND (reference sequence). The CDR3 spells CASSSGLWGTQYF. CDR3 sequence (DNA): TGTGCCAGTAGTAGCGGACTGTGGGGGACCCAGTACTTC.